The rows below give T cell receptor beta chains drawn from one sample of a study of T cells in Graves' hyperthyroidism and ophthalmopathy. One entry per CDR3 protein results from TCRdb running MiXCR on the multiplex PCR reads. The profile covers 340,000 or so distinct CDR3 sequences, with over 20% appearing a single time and around half taken by the ten largest. The sequenced sample was blood. The source is a woman in her 50s with Graves' hyperthyroidism. CDR3s include the opening cysteine and the closing phenylalanine or tryptophan. The D gene is left open where the match is weak. Clone size appears in some rows only: once, few, many, or a class for an expanded clone.

TRBV7-7	many	TRBJ2-3	.	TGTGCTAGCAGCTTAGTTCCGGACTGGTCCACAGATACGCAGTATTTT	CASSLVPDWSTDTQYF
TRBV28	many	TRBJ2-3	.	TGTGCCAGCAGGGACAGCACAGATACGCAGTATTTT	CASRDSTDTQYF
TRBV29-1	.	TRBJ1-1	.	TGCAGCGTTCAGAAGAGGACACCGAACACTGAAGCTTTCTTT	CSVQKRTPNTEAFF
TRBV15	few	TRBJ1-1	.	TGTGCCACCATTAAAGGGGGGGAAACTGAAGCTTTCTTT	CATIKGGETEAFF
TRBV24-1	many	TRBJ1-2	TRBD1	TGTGCCACCAGGGCGACAGGGGATAACTATGGCTACACCTTC	CATRATGDNYGYTF
TRBV20-1	many	TRBJ2-2	TRBD1	TGCAGTGTCCTACGGCCAGGGGGTTCCACCGGGGAGCTGTTTTTT	CSVLRPGGSTGELFF
TRBV6-2/TRBV6-3	many	TRBJ2-6	.	TGTGCCAGCAGTTTGTCGTACTCTGGGGCCAACGTCCTGACTTTC	CASSLSYSGANVLTF
TRBV10-3	many	TRBJ2-1	TRBD1	TGTGCCATCAGTCCCGGGACAGGGAGAAATGAGCAGTTCTTC	CAISPGTGRNEQFF
TRBV20-1	few	TRBJ2-7	.	TGCAGTGCTAGATCGCAGGGGATGTACGAGCAGTACTTC	CSARSQGMYEQYF
TRBV19	.	TRBJ2-5	TRBD1	TGTGCCAGTAGAGGACAGGGGACAGGGGAAGAGATCCAGTACTTC	CASRGQGTGEEIQYF
TRBV19	few	TRBJ2-1	.	TGTGCCAGCCACGATTCCGGGGGCAGCTCCTACAATGAGCAGTTCTTC	CASHDSGGSSYNEQFF
TRBV28	.	TRBJ1-2	.	TGTGCCAGCAGTTTTAAGGGGACACCTCTTAATTATGGCTACACCTTC	CASSFKGTPLNYGYTF
TRBV13	many	TRBJ1-5	.	TGTGCCAGCAGCCGGGGGCCCCCGGGAATGAACAATCAGCCCCAGCATTTT	CASSRGPPGMNNQPQHF
TRBV5-1	.	TRBJ2-7	TRBD2	TGCGCCAGCAGCTTGGGGACTAGCGGGAGGATCGTTCACCGAACCTACGAGCAGTACTTC	CASSLGTSGRIVHRTYEQYF
TRBV7-2	.	TRBJ2-2	.	TGTGCCAGCAGCTCCCCTTGGCCCACCGGGGAGCTGCTTTTT	CASSSPWPTGELLF
TRBV19	.	TRBJ2-3	.	TGTGCCAGTAGCGCCAACAGGGGGAGGGTCACAGATACGCAGTATTTT	CASSANRGRVTDTQYF
TRBV7-2	many	TRBJ2-1	TRBD2	TGTGCCAGCAGCCGGGGGGGGGAGGGTGAGCAGTTCTTC	CASSRGGEGEQFF
TRBV6-1	.	TRBJ1-2	.	TGTGCCAGCAGTGAACCATTGTACAGGGCTAACTCGGGGATCTATGGCTACACCTTC	CASSEPLYRANSGIYGYTF
TRBV28	many	TRBJ1-1	.	TGTGCCAGCAGTTTGGGCTCTTGGGACACTGAAGCTTTCTTT	CASSLGSWDTEAFF
TRBV6-1	many	TRBJ1-5	TRBD1	TGTGCCTGCTGGAAAGGGGGCGGTCAGCCCCAGCATTTT	CACWKGGGQPQHF
TRBV29-1	few	TRBJ2-3	TRBD2	TGCAGCGTACCATTTAGCGGGAGGGCCGATACGCAGTATTTT	CSVPFSGRADTQYF
TRBV7-9	few	TRBJ1-5	.	TGTGCCAGCGGGGAGTTACAGCCCCAGCATTTT	CASGELQPQHF
TRBV24-1	.	TRBJ2-7	.	TGTGCCACCAGTGATTCCCGTAGGGCCTACGAGCAGTACTTC	CATSDSRRAYEQYF
TRBV6-1	many	TRBJ1-1	.	TGTGCCAGCAGTGAAGTGATGTGGGGTGGTACTGAAGCTTTCTTT	CASSEVMWGGTEAFF
TRBV5-1	many	TRBJ2-2	.	TGCGCCAGCGCTTCCGCGGGCCTTAACACCGGGGAGCTGTTTTTT	CASASAGLNTGELFF
TRBV12-3/TRBV12-4	few	TRBJ1-3	TRBD1	TGTGCCAGCAGTCCCCTTATCCGGGACAGGGCAAACTCTGGAAACACCATATATTTT	CASSPLIRDRANSGNTIYF
TRBV2	.	TRBJ2-3	.	TGTGCCAGCAGCCGCCAAGTGGGACGGGATACGCAGTATTTT	CASSRQVGRDTQYF
TRBV4-2	few	TRBJ1-3	.	TGTGCCAGCAGCCAAGTTCAGGTTTATCCTGGAAACACCATATATTTT	CASSQVQVYPGNTIYF
TRBV4-1	few	TRBJ2-3	TRBD1	TGCGCCAGCAGCCAAGACCACAGGGGCCCAGATACGCAGTATTTT	CASSQDHRGPDTQYF
TRBV2	many	TRBJ1-1	TRBD1	TGTGCCAGCACAGGAACAGGGGGCACTGAAGCTTTCTTT	CASTGTGGTEAFF
TRBV28	many	TRBJ2-7	.	TGTGCCAGCAGTCTCCGAGGGGCGGTCACGTATGAGCAGTACTTC	CASSLRGAVTYEQYF
TRBV2	.	TRBJ1-1	.	TGTGCCAGCAGCCCTTTTGGGGAGAGCAACACTGAAGCTTTCTTT	CASSPFGESNTEAFF
TRBV2	many	TRBJ1-5	.	TGTGCCAGCAGTGTGAGAGACAGTGGACTGAGCAATCAGCCCCAGCATTTT	CASSVRDSGLSNQPQHF
TRBV25-1	.	TRBJ2-7	.	TGTGCCAGCAGTGACCGTTCCTACGAGCAGTACTTC	CASSDRSYEQYF
TRBV29-1	many	TRBJ1-2	.	TGCAGCGTTGAAGTGGACGTAGACTACACCTTC	CSVEVDVDYTF
TRBV7-9	few	TRBJ2-7	.	TGTGCCAGCACCATTGTCCCCCGGGACGAGCAGTACTTC	CASTIVPRDEQYF
TRBV20-1	many	TRBJ2-1	.	TGCAGTGCCGTCGGACTCCCCTCCTACAATGAGCAGTTCTTC	CSAVGLPSYNEQFF
TRBV6-1	many	TRBJ1-2	.	TGTGCCAGCGCCCAGACCGCTAACTATGGCTACACCTTC	CASAQTANYGYTF
TRBV3-1	many	TRBJ2-7	.	TGTGCCAGCAGCCAAGATATCCCCGGCCGGGGATACTACGAGCAGTACTTC	CASSQDIPGRGYYEQYF
TRBV5-6	many	TRBJ1-1	.	TGTGCCAGCAGCTTAAGACAAGGGGTGAGCACTGAAGCTTTCTTT	CASSLRQGVSTEAFF
TRBV15	many	TRBJ2-1	.	TGTGCCACCAGCAGAGACAGGGCATCCTACAATGAGCAGTTCTTC	CATSRDRASYNEQFF
TRBV27	.	TRBJ2-3	.	TGTGCCAGCAAGACTAGAGTCCCAGATACGCAGTATTTT	CASKTRVPDTQYF
TRBV19	many	TRBJ1-2	.	TGTGCCAGTAGTTGGGCGGAATCTTATGGCTACACCTTC	CASSWAESYGYTF
TRBV5-6	few	TRBJ2-7	.	TGTGCCAGCAGCCAGAAGGGAGGATCCTACGAGCAGTACTTC	CASSQKGGSYEQYF
TRBV2	.	TRBJ2-1	TRBD1	TGTGCCAGCAACTACAGGGGTTCCTACAATGAGCAGTTCTTC	CASNYRGSYNEQFF